The 3 T cell receptor beta chains presented below share a single source sample, sequenced in a study of T cells in Graves' hyperthyroidism and ophthalmopathy. Researchers amplified the TCR beta CDR3 regions from RNA transcripts. The HTBI primer set served for first-round RT-PCR of the TCR CDR3. A single record per CDR3 protein comes from TCRdb applying MiXCR to the multiplex PCR reads. The sample records about 380,000 distinct CDR3 sequences, less than 20% being singletons. Input material: blood. These TCRs come from a man between 18 and 29 years old with Graves' ophthalmopathy.

This clonotype was counted at least ten times. This chain uses TRBV3-1 with TRBJ1-1, with a possible D match to TRBD1 (5 bases). The CDR3 totals 16 residues. V lost 7 bases and J lost 5, with 23 bases in between. Germline lookup yields CDR1 LGHDT and CDR2 YNNKEL (reference sequence). The CDR3 spells CASTLSGDGLITEAFF. DNA for the CDR3: TGTGCCAGCACCCTATCCGGGGACGGCCTAATTACTGAAGCTTTCTTT.

This clonotype was recorded many times. V gene TRBV7-9 combines with J gene TRBJ2-3, with D perhaps matching TRBD1 or TRBD2 (5 bases each). V lost 2 bases and J 2 bases, leaving 11 bases between the germline ends. The germline CDR1 and CDR2 sequences are SEHNR and FQNEAQ (reference sequence). The CDR3 has 15 residues. The CDR3 DNA is TGTGCCAGCAGCTTAAGGGGACCCGACACAGATACGCAGTATTTT. Translating gives CASSLRGPDTDTQYF.

The V and J genes are TRBV27 and TRBJ2-7, with TRBD1 as a possible D gene (5 bases). Germline CDR1 and CDR2: MNHEY and SMNVEV (reference sequence). Trimming removed 7 bases at V and 4 bases at J, with 17 bases between. This CDR3 has 14 residues. CDR3 in amino acids: CASTPPSGLYEQYF. CDR3 coding DNA: TGTGCCAGCACTCCTCCCTCAGGGTTATACGAGCAGTACTTC.